This TCR beta chain was obtained from a study of graft-versus-host responses after intestinal transplantation. Study summary: Once they had received anti-thymocyte globulin induction, all recipients took tacrolimus and steroids for three to four years.

General study points: In recipient marrow, GvH clones were found, and some appeared first in ileum or blood.

Libraries were prepared by immunoSEQ multiplex PCR; TCRdb keeps only in-frame clonotypes and omits some of them. This sample has about 23,000 clones, with 90% found just once. This CDR3 spans 14 amino acids. J was trimmed by 8 bases and V by 1 base; bases with no gene match: 4. The germline V gene has CDR1 SEHNR and CDR2 FQNEAQ (reference sequence). Details on this clone: Antigen specificity is unknown.

Sequenced material: PBMCs, taken 38 to 40 days after intestinal transplant. V gene TRBV7-9 combines with J gene TRBJ2-1, with 8 bases fitting TRBD2. The source is a human patient who received an intestinal transplant, so some T cells may come from the graft donor. CDR3 sequence: CASSLVGRVDEQFF. In nucleotides, the CDR3 is TGTGCCAGCAGCTTAGTCGGGAGGGTAGATGAGCAGTTCTTC.